This is a list of T cell receptor beta chains from one sample in a study of Ad26.COV2.S vaccination and SARS-CoV-2 variants. Sequencing used immunoSEQ multiplex PCR; TCRdb keeps in-frame clones, though not all of them. This table has 300,000 to 450,000 clones, 70% to 90% appearing once. Sequenced material: peripheral blood, taken in a trial of Ad26.COV2.S vaccine versus placebo. Receptor source: a person aged 18-60 years who received the Ad26.COV2.S COVID-19 vaccine or a placebo. Each CDR3 is given with its conserved first and last residue. D genes are given only for firm matches. Clone size, where shown, is once, few, many, or a class for clones that have expanded.

CDR3: CASSLAGTERLGEQYF; DNA: TGTGCCAGCAGCTTGGCCGGGACAGAGAGGCTCGGCGAGCAGTACTTC; J: TRBJ2-7; V: TRBV5-4; size: -; D: TRBD1
CDR3: CASSLAYAGQGIWETQYF; DNA: TGCGCCAGCAGCTTGGCTTACGCCGGACAGGGCATTTGGGAGACCCAGTACTTC; J: TRBJ2-5; V: TRBV5-1; size: -; D: TRBD1
CDR3: CASSSYYEQYF; DNA: TGCGCCAGCAGTTCCTACTACGAGCAGTACTTC; J: TRBJ2-7; V: TRBV5-1; size: -; D: -
CDR3: CASSSGQGNTDTQYF; DNA: TGCGCCAGCAGCTCGGGACAGGGGAACACAGATACGCAGTATTTT; J: TRBJ2-3; V: TRBV5-1; size: -; D: TRBD1
CDR3: CASSREGWAGTGANVLTF; DNA: TGTGCCAGCAGCCGTGAGGGTTGGGCGGGGACCGGGGCCAACGTCCTGACTTTC; J: TRBJ2-6; V: TRBV9; size: once; D: -
CDR3: CASSFRGVGNTIYF; DNA: TGTGCCAGCAGCTTCAGGGGGGTTGGAAACACCATATATTTT; J: TRBJ1-3; V: TRBV3-1/TRBV3-2; size: -; D: TRBD1
CDR3: CASSKLQEDSYNEQFF; DNA: TGTGCCAGCAGCAAGCTTCAGGAAGACTCCTACAATGAGCAGTTCTTC; J: TRBJ2-1; V: TRBV6-2/TRBV6-3; size: -; D: -
CDR3: CASSVGLAGTGELFF; DNA: TGTGCCAGCAGCGTCGGACTAGCAGGCACCGGGGAGCTGTTTTTT; J: TRBJ2-2; V: TRBV7-2; size: -; D: TRBD2
CDR3: CASSLQRNTEAFF; DNA: TGTGCCAGCAGCCTACAGCGGAACACTGAAGCTTTCTTT; J: TRBJ1-1; V: TRBV3-1/TRBV3-2; size: -; D: -
CDR3: CASSIGYPYEQYF; DNA: TGTGCCAGTAGTATAGGATACCCCTACGAGCAGTACTTC; J: TRBJ2-7; V: TRBV19; size: -; D: -
CDR3: CASSSPGTSSYEQYF; DNA: TGTGCCAGCAGTTCGCCGGGAACGAGCTCCTACGAGCAGTACTTC; J: TRBJ2-7; V: TRBV28; size: -; D: -
CDR3: CASSQVTASGRIFTDTQYF; DNA: TGCGCCAGCAGCCAAGTTACGGCTAGCGGGAGAATATTCACAGATACGCAGTATTTT; J: TRBJ2-3; V: TRBV4-3; size: -; D: TRBD2
CDR3: CASRNSRLGTDTQYF; DNA: TGTGCCAGCAGAAATAGCAGGCTCGGGACAGATACGCAGTATTTT; J: TRBJ2-3; V: TRBV6-5; size: -; D: -
CDR3: CASSFTGENYGYTF; DNA: TGTGCCAGCAGCTTTACAGGGGAAAACTATGGCTACACCTTC; J: TRBJ1-2; V: TRBV5-6; size: -; D: TRBD1
CDR3: CASSSLLGTPQFF; DNA: TGTGCCAGCAGTTCTCTCCTAGGGACTCCCCAGTTCTTC; J: TRBJ2-1; V: TRBV11-3; size: -; D: -
CDR3: CASSPGLAGIQETQYF; DNA: TGCGCCAGCAGCCCGGGACTAGCGGGGATACAAGAGACCCAGTACTTC; J: TRBJ2-5; V: TRBV5-1; size: -; D: TRBD2
CDR3: CASSTSGEQFF; DNA: TGTGCCAGCAGTACTAGCGGTGAGCAGTTCTTC; J: TRBJ2-1; V: TRBV6-5; size: -; D: TRBD2
CDR3: CASRTGLAGAQYF; DNA: TGTGCCAGCAGGACGGGACTAGCGGGAGCCCAGTACTTC; J: TRBJ2-5; V: TRBV2; size: -; D: TRBD2
CDR3: CASSLDYSLEAFF; DNA: TGTGCCAGCAGCTTGGACTACAGTCTTGAAGCTTTCTTT; J: TRBJ1-1; V: TRBV5-4; size: -; D: -
CDR3: CSVVPTSGNADTQYF; DNA: TGCAGCGTTGTCCCCACTAGCGGGAACGCAGATACGCAGTATTTT; J: TRBJ2-3; V: TRBV29-1; size: -; D: TRBD2
CDR3: CASSLRLAGRGHEQFF; DNA: TGTGCCAGCAGCTTGCGACTAGCCGGAAGGGGCCATGAGCAGTTCTTC; J: TRBJ2-1; V: TRBV7-8; size: once; D: TRBD2
CDR3: CASGTGDSPLHF; DNA: TGTGCCAGCGGGACAGGGGATTCACCCCTCCACTTT; J: TRBJ1-6; V: TRBV2; size: -; D: TRBD1
CDR3: CASGQTLYEQYF; DNA: TGTGCCAGCGGACAGACTCTCTACGAGCAGTACTTC; J: TRBJ2-7; V: TRBV28; size: -; D: -
CDR3: CASSLGGATDTQYF; DNA: TGTGCCAGCAGTTTGGGCGGGGCCACAGATACGCAGTATTTT; J: TRBJ2-3; V: TRBV28; size: -; D: -
CDR3: CASSTHGTSGSSYNEQFF; DNA: TGTGCCAGCAGCACCCACGGGACTAGCGGGAGTTCCTACAATGAGCAGTTCTTC; J: TRBJ2-1; V: TRBV7-9; size: -; D: TRBD2
CDR3: CASSYRGRNQPQHF; DNA: TGTGCCAGCAGTTACAGGGGGCGCAATCAGCCCCAGCATTTT; J: TRBJ1-5; V: TRBV6-5; size: -; D: TRBD1
CDR3: CAWSASHYEQYF; DNA: TGTGCCTGGAGCGCCAGCCACTACGAGCAGTACTTC; J: TRBJ2-7; V: TRBV30; size: -; D: -
CDR3: CASSDQQGMGTEAFF; DNA: TGTGCCAGCAGTGACCAACAGGGAATGGGCACTGAAGCTTTCTTT; J: TRBJ1-1; V: TRBV6-2/TRBV6-3; size: -; D: -
CDR3: CASSFLGDVYGYTF; DNA: TGTGCCAGCAGCTTTCTTGGGGATGTTTATGGCTACACCTTC; J: TRBJ1-2; V: TRBV7-2; size: -; D: -
CDR3: CASSPQRRVGNTEAFF; DNA: TGTGCCAGCAGCCCTCAAAGGCGGGTCGGCAACACTGAAGCTTTCTTT; J: TRBJ1-1; V: TRBV7-6; size: -; D: -
CDR3: CASSQGAGSPLHF; DNA: TGTGCCAGCAGCCAGGGGGCGGGTTCACCCCTCCACTTT; J: TRBJ1-6; V: TRBV7-8; size: -; D: TRBD1
CDR3: CATVGAKGNGYTF; DNA: TGTGCCACTGTAGGGGCGAAGGGGAATGGCTACACCTTC; J: TRBJ1-2; V: TRBV28; size: -; D: -